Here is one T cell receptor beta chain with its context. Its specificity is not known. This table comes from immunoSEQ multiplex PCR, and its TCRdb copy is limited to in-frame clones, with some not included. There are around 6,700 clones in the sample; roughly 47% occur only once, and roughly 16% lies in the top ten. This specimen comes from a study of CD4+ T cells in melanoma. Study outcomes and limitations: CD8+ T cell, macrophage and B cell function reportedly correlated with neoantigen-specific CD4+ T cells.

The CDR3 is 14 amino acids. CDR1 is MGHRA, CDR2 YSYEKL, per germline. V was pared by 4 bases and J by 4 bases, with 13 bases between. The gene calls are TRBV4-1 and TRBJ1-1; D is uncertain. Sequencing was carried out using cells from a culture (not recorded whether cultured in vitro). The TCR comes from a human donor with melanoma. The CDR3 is CASSPRREGTEAFF. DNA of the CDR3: TGCGCCAGCAGCCCTCGCCGGGAGGGCACTGAAGCTTTCTTT.